This T cell receptor beta chain was identified during a study of response to subunit inactivated influenza vaccine. Each CDR3 protein is one row after TCRdb ran MiXCR on the RT-PCR reads. This table has about 520,000 distinct CDR3 sequences, about 25% appearing once. This clonotype occurred a few times. V was clipped by 1 base and J by 0 bases; unmatched bases: 7. Per the germline V gene, CDR1 is LGHNA and CDR2 is YNFKEQ. CDR3 length equals 18 residues. This clonotype was sampled from a man aged 45-65 years who received an inactivated influenza vaccine. This chain connects TRBV4-2 to TRBJ2-3; 10 bases fit TRBD2. Sequencing was performed on CD4+ T cells sorted from PBMCs, taken less than 6 days after vaccination. CDR3 loop: CASSQVPSGGSSTDTQYF. Written as DNA, the CDR3 is TGTGCCAGCAGCCAAGTTCCTAGCGGGGGATCAAGCACAGATACGCAGTATTTT.